The 23 T cell receptor beta chains given below trace back to one sample, sequenced in a study of blood T cell repertoires in COVID-19. Assay: immunoSEQ multiplex PCR; the TCRdb copy retains only in-frame clones and omits some. The data hold 55,000 to 85,000 clones, with more than 75% observed a single time. Sequencing was carried out using peripheral blood. These receptors were obtained from a woman under 30 with acute or convalescent COVID-19.

Only one count was recorded for this clone. CDR3 DNA: TGTGCCAGCAGCCGCCGGGACAGGTCAGAGCAGTACTTC. This codes for CASSRRDRSEQYF. The V call is TRBV7-2, the J call TRBJ2-7, with 8 bases identical to TRBD1. The CDR3 is 13 residues long. V was pared by 5 bases and J by 7 bases, with 7 bases of the junction left unmatched. Germline-derived CDR1 and CDR2 are SGHTA and FQGNSA. The full variable domain, with the rest looked up from reference TRBV7-2 and TRBJ2-7, is GAGVSQSPSNKVTEKGKDVELRCDPISGHTALYWYRQSLGQGLEFLIYFQGNSAPDKSGLPSDRFSAERTGGSVSTLTIQRTQQEDSAVYLCASSRRDRSEQYFGPGTRLTVT.

This clone was detected once. The genes are TRBV4-3 and TRBJ2-1, with D perhaps TRBD1 (6 bases). There are 16 residues in the CDR3. The V gene's germline CDR1 is LGHNA and CDR2 YSLEER. V lost 0 bases and J lost 4, with 13 bases in between. CDR3 residues: CASSQDFQGLYNEQFF. Here the CDR3 DNA reads TGCGCCAGCAGCCAAGATTTCCAGGGGTTGTACAATGAGCAGTTCTTC.

This clone was counted between two and nine times. V usage is TRBV5-4 and J usage is TRBJ1-2; TRBD1 agrees at 7 bases. Germline loops: CDR1 SGHNT, CDR2 YYREEE (reference sequence). V lost 1 base and J lost 1; bases outside the gene matches: 1. CDR3 length: 14 residues. The CDR3 region is CASSLTGDNYGYTF. CDR3 sequence (DNA): TGTGCCAGCAGCTTGACAGGGGATAACTATGGCTACACCTTC.

The rearrangement joins TRBV4-1 to TRBJ2-5; 16 positions agree with TRBD2. V was clipped by 3 bases and J by 2 bases; unmatched bases: 9. The CDR3 loop spans 19 amino acids. Germline assignment: CDR1 MGHRA and CDR2 YSYEKL. In nucleotides, the CDR3 is TGCGCCAGCAGCCACCCGGGACTAGCGGGGGGGCCTTTTCAAGAGACCCAGTACTTC. It codes for CASSHPGLAGGPFQETQYF.

The J gene is TRBJ1-2, the V gene TRBV28; TRBD1 aligns across 9 bases. This CDR3 is 16 amino acids long. Losses at the gene ends were 1 base for V and 1 base for J; bases not matched to a gene: 4. CDR1 is MDHEN and CDR2 is SYDVKM in the germline V gene. The CDR3 reads CASSLSGQGYNYGYTF. Written as DNA, the CDR3 is TGTGCCAGCAGTTTATCGGGACAGGGATATAACTATGGCTACACCTTC.

This clone has only a few counts. CDR3 residues: CASSFGLAGGANTGELFF. In DNA form, the CDR3 reads TGTGCCAGCAGCTTTGGACTAGCGGGGGGCGCGAACACCGGGGAGCTGTTTTTT. This chain uses TRBV5-5 with TRBJ2-2; TRBD2 agrees at 14 bases. The CDR3 sequence is 18 residues long. V shed 2 bases, J shed 0 bases, and the junction held 3 bases outside the gene matches. Germline V gene sequence: CDR1 SGHKS, CDR2 YYEKEE (reference sequence).

The J gene is TRBJ1-5, the V gene TRBV19; D gene ambiguous. There are 12 residues in the CDR3. V was pared by 5 bases and J by 4 bases, with 6 bases between. The germline gives CDR1 LNHDA, CDR2 SQIVND (reference sequence). CDR3 coding DNA: TGTGCCAGTAGTTACGGTAATCAGCCCCAGCATTTT. Translating gives CASSYGNQPQHF.

There are a few counts of this clone. The chain employs TRBV18 and TRBJ2-5, with 10 bases that match TRBD2. Germline CDR1 KGHSH, CDR2 LQKENI. The CDR3 loop spans 15 amino acids. The trim removed 3 bases at V and 11 bases at J, leaving 12 bases unmatched. CDR3 in DNA: TGTGCCAGCTCACCTCCACAGCGGGGGGGCCTAGAACAGTACTTC. It codes for CASSPPQRGGLEQYF.

The gene calls are TRBV7-9 and TRBJ1-1, with D unresolved. Germline V gene data show CDR1 as SEHNR and CDR2 as FQNEAQ (reference sequence). This CDR3 has 14 residues. Trimming removed 4 bases from V and 0 bases from J, with 9 bases in between. The chain's CDR3 is CASSSPGMNTEAFF. The CDR3 nucleotides are TGTGCCAGCAGCTCACCGGGGATGAACACTGAAGCTTTCTTT.

This sequence joins TRBV9 and TRBJ2-3; the match to TRBD2 covers 13 bases. Germline-derived CDR1 and CDR2 are SGDLS and YYNGEE. The CDR3 covers 17 residues. After removal of 5 bases from V and 0 bases from J, the junction contained 6 bases not matched to a gene. Written as DNA, the CDR3 is TGTGCCAGCAGGAGGGGACTAGCGGGGCCTAGCACAGATACGCAGTATTTT. Protein sequence: CASRRGLAGPSTDTQYF. Full variable domain (outside the CDR3, taken from reference TRBV9 and TRBJ2-3): DSGVTQTPKHLITATGQRVTLRCSPRSGDLSVYWYQQSLDQGLQFLIQYYNGEERAKGNILERFSAQQFPDLHSELNLSSLELGDSALYFCASRRGLAGPSTDTQYFGPGTRLTVL.

The chain uses TRBV19 and TRBJ1-1; tentative D call: TRBD1 (5 bases). Per the germline V gene, CDR1 is LNHDA and CDR2 is SQIVND (reference sequence). The CDR3 is made up of 13 amino acids. Trimming took 4 bases from V and 7 from J, leaving 13 bases between them. The CDR3 loop is CASSSGQFLEAFF. The CDR3 DNA is TGTGCCAGTAGTAGCGGACAATTTCTTGAAGCTTTCTTT.

This clone has just a few counts. This chain links TRBV2 with TRBJ1-6, with 8 nucleotides matching TRBD1. The germline CDR1 and CDR2 sequences are SNHLY and FYNNEI. The CDR3 has 17 residues. Trimming at V came to 0 bases and at J to 3 bases, leaving 4 bases not matched to a gene. The CDR3 nucleotides are TGTGCCAGCAGTGAAGCGCAGGGGGCTTACTATAATTCACCCCTCCACTTT. It translates to CASSEAQGAYYNSPLHF.

The rearrangement links TRBV3-1 (or the pseudogene TRBV3-2) to TRBJ2-5, with 9 bases that match TRBD2. Germline CDR1 reads LGHDT; CDR2 reads YNNKEL (reference sequence). This CDR3 comprises 16 residues. V shed 3 bases, J shed 2 bases, and the junction held 7 bases outside the gene matches. CDR3 in DNA: TGTGCCAGCAGCCAGGCGGGGACTAGCTTTCAAGAGACCCAGTACTTC. It encodes CASSQAGTSFQETQYF.

The chain links TRBV28 to TRBJ1-4, with 12 bases lining up with TRBD1. V lost 5 bases and J lost 8; bases outside the gene matches: 18. The germline V gene has CDR1 MDHEN and CDR2 SYDVKM. This CDR3 region has 19 residues. In DNA form, the CDR3 reads TGTGCCAGCAGTCCGAAACATCCGGGACAGGGGGCAGTTTGGGAAAAACTGTTTTTT. Translated, it gives CASSPKHPGQGAVWEKLFF.

This clone has only one observation. The chain carries TRBV2 and TRBJ2-3, with 16 bases that match TRBD2. The trim removed 8 bases at V and 3 bases at J, leaving 11 bases unmatched. The CDR3 consists of 18 residues. Germline CDR1 and CDR2: SNHLY and FYNNEI. In nucleotides, the CDR3 is TGTGCCAGCGCCGGGACTAGCGGGGGGGGGTCTGGGACAGATACGCAGTATTTT. This gives the protein CASAGTSGGGSGTDTQYF. Full variable domain (rest looked up from reference TRBV2 and TRBJ2-3): EPEVTQTPSHQVTQMGQEVILRCVPISNHLYFYWYRQILGQKVEFLVSFYNNEISEKSEIFDDQFSVERPDGSNFTLKIRSTKLEDSAMYFCASAGTSGGGSGTDTQYFGPGTRLTVL.

The chain combines TRBV10-3 with TRBJ1-4; 7 nucleotides match TRBD1. The CDR3 sequence is 14 residues long. From germline, CDR1 is ENHRY and CDR2 SYGVKD. The V gene end was trimmed by 3 bases and the J gene end by 4 bases; junction bases not matched to a gene: 2. In DNA form, the CDR3 reads TGTGCCATCAGTGAACAGGGGAATAATGAAAAACTGTTTTTT. It specifies CAISEQGNNEKLFF.

The V gene is TRBV25-1, the J gene TRBJ2-7; 10 bases match TRBD1. The ends lost 5 bases at V and 5 bases at J; junction bases unmatched: 6. The germline V gene encodes CDR1 MGHDK and CDR2 SYGVNS. The CDR3 runs 14 residues. The CDR3 here is CASSLGTGENEQYF. DNA for the CDR3: TGTGCCAGCAGTCTCGGGACAGGGGAGAACGAGCAGTACTTC.

The rearrangement links TRBV7-8 to TRBJ2-3; 12 bases align to TRBD2. J gave up 5 bases and V 5 bases, and 5 bases lay outside the gene matches. Germline CDR1 SGHVS, CDR2 FQNEAQ. The CDR3 runs 15 residues. The CDR3 DNA is TGTGCCAGCAGCGCCAGACTAGCGGGAGTAGATACGCAGTATTTT. Encoded protein: CASSARLAGVDTQYF. Filled out from reference TRBV7-8 and TRBJ2-3, the complete variable domain reads GAGVSQSPRYKVAKRGQDVALRCDPISGHVSLFWYQQALGQGPEFLTYFQNEAQLDKSGLPSDRFFAERPEGSVSTLKIQRTQQEDSAVYLCASSARLAGVDTQYFGPGTRLTVL.

The gene calls are TRBV2 and TRBJ1-1, with D tentatively TRBD1 (6 bases). V lost 8 bases and J 1 base, leaving 11 bases between the germline ends. Per germline, CDR1 SNHLY and CDR2 FYNNEI. There are 13 residues in the CDR3. CDR3 DNA: TGTGCCAGCCTGGGGACACAGAACACTGAAGCTTTCTTT. Translating gives CASLGTQNTEAFF.

V and J are TRBV19 and TRBJ2-3, with D maybe TRBD2 (5 bases). This CDR3 comprises 15 residues. Looked up from germline, CDR1 is LNHDA and CDR2 is SQIVND (reference sequence). The V end was cut by 9 bases, the J end by 2 bases, with 18 bases between. The CDR3 here is CASTRTGLATDTQYF. The CDR3 DNA sequence: TGTGCCAGCACCCGAACTGGGCTAGCCACAGATACGCAGTATTTT.

This clone was found a few times. V gene TRBV2 combines with J gene TRBJ2-2; 7 bases agree with TRBD1. The CDR3 runs to 16 residues. Trimming took 8 bases from V and 5 from J; bases not matched to a gene: 14. Germline-derived CDR1 and CDR2 are SNHLY and FYNNEI. The CDR3 loop is CASSGTGTARTGELFF. As DNA, the CDR3 is TGTGCCAGCTCCGGTACGGGGACAGCAAGAACCGGGGAGCTGTTTTTT. Filled out from reference TRBV2 and TRBJ2-2, the complete variable domain reads EPEVTQTPSHQVTQMGQEVILRCVPISNHLYFYWYRQILGQKVEFLVSFYNNEISEKSEIFDDQFSVERPDGSNFTLKIRSTKLEDSAMYFCASSGTGTARTGELFFGEGSRLTVL.

V is TRBV15 and J is TRBJ2-3; TRBD2 matches at 8 bases. Germline V CDR1 and CDR2: LNHNV, YYDKDF (reference sequence). The V segment lost 3 bases and the J segment 2 bases; nucleotides outside the gene matches: 4. This CDR3 has 15 amino acids. As DNA, the CDR3 is TGTGCCACCAGCAGGGGACTAGTGAACACAGATACGCAGTATTTT. Amino acid sequence: CATSRGLVNTDTQYF.

The chain is built from TRBV15 and TRBJ1-4; 7 nucleotides match TRBD1. CDR3 size: 14 residues. Germline lookup yields CDR1 LNHNV and CDR2 YYDKDF (reference sequence). Losses at the gene ends were 6 bases for V and 4 bases for J; bases not matched to a gene: 5. The CDR3 DNA reads TGTGCCACCAGAGCGGGGGACAGTAATGAAAAACTGTTTTTT. Protein sequence: CATRAGDSNEKLFF. Using reference TRBV15 and TRBJ1-4 for the parts outside the CDR3, the full variable domain is DAMVIQNPRYQVTQFGKPVTLSCSQTLNHNVMYWYQQKSSQAPKLLFHYYDKDFNNEADTPDNFQSRRPNTSFCFLDIRSPGLGDTAMYLCATRAGDSNEKLFFGSGTQLSVL.